The clone carrying this TCR beta chain was picked up many times. What it binds is unknown. V was cut by 8 bases and J by 1 base, with 15 bases left in between. In germline, CDR1 is ENHRY, CDR2 SYGVKD. The CDR3 is 14 amino acids. The source of the sample is a study of breast tumors, draining lymph nodes, adjacent tissues. Breast cancer patients provided tissue from their axillary draining lymph nodes. The study's findings and limits: Tumor repertoires ranked between lymph nodes and nontumor tissue in diversity, with V and J gene preferences. Tumor T cell lymph node origin was a supported hypothesis, not proven.

One entry per CDR3 protein results from TCRdb running MiXCR on the multiplex PCR reads. The sample contains roughly 130,000 distinct CDR3 sequences, roughly 21% of which appear only once. The V gene is TRBV10-3, the J gene TRBJ2-7; D unresolved. This TCR was sampled from a female donor with breast cancer. Some clones in this sample may be carry-over from other donors' samples. The sequenced material came from axillary lymph node tissue. The CDR3 loop reads CAISTSASSYEQYF. CDR3 coding DNA: TGTGCCATCTCCACCTCCGCGTCGTCCTACGAGCAGTACTTC.